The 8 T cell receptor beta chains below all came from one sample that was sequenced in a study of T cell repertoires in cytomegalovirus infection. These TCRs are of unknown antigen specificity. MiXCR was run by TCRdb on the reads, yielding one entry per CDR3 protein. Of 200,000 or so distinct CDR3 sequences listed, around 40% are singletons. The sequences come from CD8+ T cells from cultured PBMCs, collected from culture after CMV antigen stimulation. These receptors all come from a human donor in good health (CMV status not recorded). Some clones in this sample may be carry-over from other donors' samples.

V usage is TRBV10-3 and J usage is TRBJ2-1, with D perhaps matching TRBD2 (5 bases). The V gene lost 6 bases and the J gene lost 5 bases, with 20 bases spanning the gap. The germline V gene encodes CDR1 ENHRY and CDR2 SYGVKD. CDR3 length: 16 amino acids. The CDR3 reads CAIRDPWAGADNEQFF. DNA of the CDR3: TGTGCCATCAGGGACCCATGGGCGGGCGCCGACAATGAGCAGTTCTTC.

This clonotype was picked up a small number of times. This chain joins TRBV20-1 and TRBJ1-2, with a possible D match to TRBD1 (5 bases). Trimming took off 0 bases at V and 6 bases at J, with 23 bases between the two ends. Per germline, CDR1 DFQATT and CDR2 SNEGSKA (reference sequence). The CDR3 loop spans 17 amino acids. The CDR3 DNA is TGCAGTGCTAGAGATCCCTCAGGGTCCCTTTCCCTCGATGGCTACACCTTC. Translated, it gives CSARDPSGSLSLDGYTF.

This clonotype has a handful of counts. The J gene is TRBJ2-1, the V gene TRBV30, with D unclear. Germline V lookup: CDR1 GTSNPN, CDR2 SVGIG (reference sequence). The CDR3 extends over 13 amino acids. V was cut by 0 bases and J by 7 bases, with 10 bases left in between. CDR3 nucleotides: TGTGCCTGGAGTGTGGTGGACCTTAATGAGCAGTTCTTC. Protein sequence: CAWSVVDLNEQFF.

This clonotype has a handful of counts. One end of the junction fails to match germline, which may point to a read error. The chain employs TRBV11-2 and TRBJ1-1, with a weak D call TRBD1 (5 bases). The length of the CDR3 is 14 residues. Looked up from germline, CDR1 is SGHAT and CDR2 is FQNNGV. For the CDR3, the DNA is TGTGCCAGCACCTTAAAGGGGTCGGGCACTGAAGCTTTCTTT. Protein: CASTLKGSGTEAFF.

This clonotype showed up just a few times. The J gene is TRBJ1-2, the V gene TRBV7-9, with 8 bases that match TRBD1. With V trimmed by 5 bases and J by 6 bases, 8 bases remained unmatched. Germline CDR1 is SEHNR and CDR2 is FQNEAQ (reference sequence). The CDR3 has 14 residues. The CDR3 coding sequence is TGTGCCAGCAGCGCCCCTCAGGGGGCTAATGGCTACACCTTC. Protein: CASSAPQGANGYTF.

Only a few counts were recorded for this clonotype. CDR3: CASSFDRPGPTDTQYF. The CDR3 DNA is TGTGCCAGCAGTTTTGATCGTCCAGGGCCGACAGATACGCAGTATTTT. The V and J genes are TRBV28 and TRBJ2-3, with D maybe TRBD1 (5 bases). The CDR3 spans 16 residues. The germline gives CDR1 MDHEN, CDR2 SYDVKM. Trimming removed 3 bases at V and 3 bases at J, with 16 bases between.

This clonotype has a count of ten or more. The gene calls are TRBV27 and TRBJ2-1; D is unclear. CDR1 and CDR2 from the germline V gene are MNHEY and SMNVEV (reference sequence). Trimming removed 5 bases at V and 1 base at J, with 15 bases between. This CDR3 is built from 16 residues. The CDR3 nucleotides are TGTGCCAGCAGTCCTATAGCTTTGCGGTCCTACAATGAGCAGTTCTTC. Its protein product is CASSPIALRSYNEQFF.

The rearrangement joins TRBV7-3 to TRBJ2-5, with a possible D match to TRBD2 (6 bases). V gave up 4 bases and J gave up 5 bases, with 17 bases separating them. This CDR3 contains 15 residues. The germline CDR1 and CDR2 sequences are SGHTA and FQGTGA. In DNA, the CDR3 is TGTGCCAGCAGCTCACGGAGGGGCGGGGTGGAGACCCAGTACTTC. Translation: CASSSRRGGVETQYF.